The clone carrying this T cell receptor (beta chain) was detected once. This sample was included in a study of T cell repertoires in cytomegalovirus infection. About the research overall: Public TCR beta signatures provided an indication of both CMV infection and a matching HLA type.

TCRdb independently ran MiXCR on the reads; one entry per CDR3 protein. The sample holds approximately 700,000 distinct CDR3 sequences, about a third seen once. Material for sequencing was PBMCs. This clonotype originated in a human donor in good health (CMV status not recorded). Some clones in this sample may be carry-over from other donors' samples.

CDR3 region: CASSNVGTGYYGYTF. CDR3 DNA: TGTGCCAGTTCTAATGTCGGGACAGGGTATTATGGCTACACCTTC. The chain employs TRBV19 and TRBJ1-2; TRBD1 aligns across 9 bases. CDR1 is LNHDA and CDR2 is SQIVND in the germline V gene (reference sequence). Trimming at V came to 8 bases and at J to 5 bases, leaving 12 bases not matched to a gene. CDR3 length equals 15 residues.